Each of the 31 T cell receptor beta chains below was sequenced from the same sample in a study of tumor-infiltrating lymphocytes in primary liver carcinoma. Researchers drew blood RNA from unsorted whole blood and extracted germline DNA as well. Using a constant-region primer together with ProtoScript II reverse transcriptase, TCR beta cDNA was made from about 500 ng of total RNA. Libraries for TCR beta were built through three nested multiplex PCR rounds, which together made up a slightly modified ARM-PCR procedure. For 10 cycles apiece, the opening two PCR rounds ran with TRBV1-TRBV30 forward primers and a C-beta reverse primer. From the multiplex PCR reads, TCRdb called clonotypes with MiXCR, one entry per CDR3 protein. The sample has 300,000 to 400,000 distinct CDR3 sequences, 60% to 80% seen once; the top ten hold 9%. Material for sequencing was peripheral blood. The source is a man between 40 and 49 years old with primary liver carcinoma and hepatitis B virus infection.

With regard to this clonotype: No conserved phenylalanine or tryptophan is present at the end of the CDR3, so a read error is the likely explanation. This rearrangement joins TRBV11-3 to TRBJ2-1; unclear D gene. The CDR3 is made up of 14 amino acids. The germline V gene encodes CDR1 SGHNT and CDR2 YENEEA. Trimming pared 7 bases from V and 9 bases from J, leaving 19 bases between. The CDR3 sequence: CASNLGSGNGEQFV. The CDR3 nucleotides read TGTGCCAGCAACTTGGGAAGTGGGAATGGTGAGCAGTTCGTC.

This clonotype appeared many times. In DNA form, the CDR3 reads TGTGCCAGCAGCCCTATACTGGGAAGGAGGGGGAACACTGAAGCTTTCTTT. Translating it yields CASSPILGRRGNTEAFF. The rearrangement uses TRBV13 and TRBJ1-1, with D perhaps TRBD1 (5 bases). Trimming removed 5 bases from V and 1 base from J, with 20 bases in between. The CDR3 is 17 residues long. Looked up from germline, CDR1 is PRHDT and CDR2 is FYEKMQ (reference sequence).

The chain couples TRBV4-3 to TRBJ2-2; tentatively, D is TRBD2 (6 bases). The CDR3 loop spans 16 amino acids. The V end was cut by 8 bases, the J end by 1 base, with 17 bases between. From germline, CDR1 is LGHNA and CDR2 YSLEER. CDR3 residues: CASGRVSGQNTGELFF. The CDR3 nucleotides are TGCGCCAGCGGCCGAGTTAGCGGTCAGAACACCGGGGAGCTGTTTTTT.

This clonotype has only a few counts. The rearrangement joins TRBV7-8 to TRBJ2-7, with D unclear. Trimming pared 5 bases from V and 5 bases from J, leaving 13 bases between. The CDR3 is 13 amino acids. Looked up from germline, CDR1 is SGHVS and CDR2 is FQNEAQ. The CDR3 loop is CASSLQSRNEQYF. CDR3 DNA: TGTGCCAGCAGCCTCCAGAGCCGAAACGAGCAGTACTTC.

This clonotype showed up many times. V and J are TRBV4-2 and TRBJ2-7; 7 bases align to TRBD2. Germline V gene sequence: CDR1 LGHNA, CDR2 YNFKEQ. V trimming: 0 bases; J trimming: 4 bases; junction bases outside the gene matches: 15. This CDR3 comprises 18 residues. In nucleotides, the CDR3 is TGTGCCAGCAGCCAAGACCCTAGGGCAGCGGGAATCGGGTACGAGCAGTACTTC. Translation gives CASSQDPRAAGIGYEQYF.

The rearrangement uses TRBV6-2 or TRBV6-3 and TRBJ2-7; no clear D. V gave up 4 bases and J gave up 0 bases, with 13 bases separating them. In germline, CDR1 is MNHEY, CDR2 SVGEGT. CDR3 length: 15 residues. The DNA of the CDR3 is TGTGCCAGCAGTTCACTGCGGAAGGGCTCCTACGAGCAGTACTTC. This translates into CASSSLRKGSYEQYF.

Comment on this clonotype: A much larger clone differs by one base, so this may be a read error. The conserved final phenylalanine or tryptophan is absent from the CDR3, which likely points to a read error. The chain employs TRBV5-5 and TRBJ2-1; D possibly uses TRBD1 or TRBD2 (5 bases each). Trimming pared 2 bases from V and 7 bases from J, leaving 16 bases between. The CDR3 is 15 residues long. Germline CDR1 reads SGHKS; CDR2 reads YYEKEE (reference sequence). CDR3 coding DNA: TGTGCCAGCAGCTTTTATGGGACCGATGGGAATGAGCAGTTCTCC. This sequence encodes CASSFYGTDGNEQFS.

Worth noting for this clonotype: The junction departs from the called germline gene at one end, perhaps through a read error. The chain recombines TRBV11-2 with TRBJ2-1, with TRBD1 as a possible D gene (5 bases). This CDR3 has 14 amino acids. CDR1 and CDR2 (germline): SGHAT, FQNNGV. CDR3 coding DNA: TGTGCCAACAGCTTGTATAGCCTGGGGCATGAGCAGTTCTTC. Its translation is CANSLYSLGHEQFF.

J is TRBJ1-6 and V is TRBV6-1; no firm D call. CDR3 length equals 13 residues. Germline CDR1 is MNHNS and CDR2 is SASEGT. Trimming shortened V by 5 bases and J by 8 bases, and 10 bases separated the two germline ends. The CDR3 protein is CASSPHLYSPLHF. CDR3 bases: TGTGCCAGCAGTCCCCACCTATATTCACCCCTCCACTTT.

As concerns this clonotype: Mismatch with germline at one junction end may stem from a read error. V and J are TRBV6-1 and TRBJ2-5, with 7 bases aligning to TRBD1. This CDR3 has 15 residues. Germline assignment: CDR1 MNHNS and CDR2 SASEGT. Written as DNA, the CDR3 is TGTACCAGCAGTGAAACAGGGGTAGGCCAAGAGACCCAGTACTTC. It yields the protein CTSSETGVGQETQYF.

This clonotype was observed at least ten times. V and J are TRBV6-1 and TRBJ1-1; D is uncertain. This CDR3 is built from 14 residues. Between the trimmed V and J ends, which lost 7 bases and 3 bases, there was a span of 15 bases. Germline CDR1 and CDR2: MNHNS and SASEGT. CDR3 region: CASTDTVGDTEAFF. The CDR3 region has the DNA TGTGCCAGCACCGACACAGTCGGGGACACTGAAGCTTTCTTT.

This clonotype was seen at least ten times. This chain connects TRBV18 to TRBJ2-7, with D perhaps TRBD1 (5 bases). Trimming removed 2 bases at V and 5 bases at J, with 13 bases between. The CDR3 runs to 14 residues. In germline, CDR1 is KGHSH, CDR2 LQKENI. CDR3 DNA sequence: TGTGCCAGCTCACCAACTTCAGGGCCCAACGAGCAGTACTTC. Translated, it gives CASSPTSGPNEQYF.

Comment on this clonotype: A clone one base away is much larger, so this may be a read error. Here the CDR3 omits its conserved ending phenylalanine or tryptophan, so a read error is the likely source. V usage is TRBV10-3 and J usage is TRBJ2-2; D unclear. Germline loops: CDR1 ENHRY, CDR2 SYGVKD. The ends were cut back, 4 bases at V and 6 bases at J, with 3 bases in the middle. This CDR3 has 11 amino acids. The CDR3 region has the DNA TGTGCCATCAGTGTGTCCGGGGAGCTGTTTTCT. As protein: CAISVSGELFS.

CDR3 in DNA: TGTACCAACGCGGCAGGAGAGTACGAGCAGTACTTC. Its protein is CTNAAGEYEQYF. The chain carries TRBV12-3 or TRBV12-4 and TRBJ2-7; unclear D gene. The CDR3 is 12 amino acids.

The genes are TRBV11-3 and TRBJ2-7, with TRBD2 as a possible D gene (5 bases). The V gene lost 7 bases and the J gene lost 6 bases, with 16 bases spanning the gap. The length of the CDR3 is 13 residues. From germline, CDR1 is SGHNT and CDR2 YENEEA. The CDR3: CASTSGIGLEQYF. CDR3 nucleotide sequence: TGTGCCAGCACCTCCGGGATAGGCCTCGAGCAGTACTTC.

In its sample, this clonotype was seen once. The V call is TRBV11-2, the J call TRBJ2-1; D is perhaps TRBD2 (6 bases). Germline V gives CDR1 SGHAT, CDR2 FQNNGV. The V and J ends lost 5 bases and 9 bases respectively, with 17 bases between them. This CDR3 has 14 residues. The CDR3 sequence: CASSTTRLVVEQFF. The CDR3 DNA reads as TGTGCCAGCAGCACCACGAGACTAGTCGTTGAGCAGTTCTTC.

For this clonotype: Lacking the conserved final phenylalanine or tryptophan, this CDR3 likely reflects a read error. V is TRBV11-1 and J is TRBJ2-1, with 7 bases matching TRBD2. The J segment lost 2 bases and the V segment lost 6 bases, leaving 16 bases of the junction unmatched. Germline V CDR1 and CDR2: SGHAT, FQDESV (reference sequence). CDR3 size: 18 residues. CDR3 coding DNA: TGTGCCAGCAGTCTTACTAGCGTGAGGCCCACCGCCTACAATGAGCAGTTCTCC. It translates to CASSLTSVRPTAYNEQFS.

To note about this clonotype: A much bigger clone sits one base away, suggesting this may be a read error. This chain connects TRBV12-3 or TRBV12-4 to TRBJ2-7, with TRBD2 matching 13 bases. J gave up 6 bases and V 5 bases, and 13 bases lay outside the gene matches. CDR3 length: 17 amino acids. This chain's CDR3 is CASSRGNLGLAGTEQYF. CDR3 sequence (DNA): TGTGCCAGCAGTAGGGGAAATCTGGGACTAGCGGGAACCGAGCAGTACTTC.

The V and J genes are TRBV11-2 and TRBJ2-7; TRBD2 agrees at 7 bases. V was clipped by 0 bases and J by 1 base; unmatched bases: 12. Germline CDR1 SGHAT, CDR2 FQNNGV. This CDR3 is built from 18 residues. The CDR3 bases are TGTGCCAGCAGCTTAGAGAGCCTAGCGGTAGGGTTTTCCTACGAGCAGTACTTC. This encodes CASSLESLAVGFSYEQYF.

In the case of this clonotype: Lacking the conserved final phenylalanine or tryptophan, this CDR3 likely reflects a read error. This chain links TRBV5-1 with TRBJ1-1; 8 bases line up with TRBD1. The length of the CDR3 is 16 residues. Germline CDR1 and CDR2: SGHRS and YFSETQ. V lost 6 bases, J lost 7 bases, and 17 bases stayed unmatched. CDR3 coding DNA: TGCGCCAGCAAGTATACACAGACTAAACAGGGGGGTGAAGCTTTCCTT. Protein: CASKYTQTKQGGEAFL.

Note on this clonotype: It may be a read error: a sequence one base away is much more abundant. The chain couples TRBV6-5 to TRBJ2-1, with D maybe TRBD2 (5 bases). The V end lost 5 bases, the J end lost 12 bases, and 14 bases lay between the germline ends. The CDR3 totals 12 residues. Germline assignment: CDR1 MNHEY and CDR2 SVGAGI. The CDR3 region has the DNA TGTGCCAGCAGTCGAGGGTTGGGTGGGCAGTTCTTC. Protein: CASSRGLGGQFF.

This clonotype was seen more than once but under ten times. The final CDR3 position lacks the conserved phenylalanine or tryptophan, pointing to a likely read error. This rearrangement joins TRBV4-1 to TRBJ2-7; 8 bases agree with TRBD2. Per germline, CDR1 MGHRA and CDR2 YSYEKL. Trimming at V came to 0 bases and at J to 5 bases, leaving 6 bases not matched to a gene. CDR3 length: 15 amino acids. CDR3 residues: CASSQEQAGGDEQYL. The CDR3 nucleotides read TGCGCCAGCAGCCAAGAACAGGCGGGAGGAGACGAGCAGTACTTA.

As to this clonotype: A much more abundant neighbour one base away suggests this may be a read error. The rearrangement joins TRBV4-1 to TRBJ1-2; D unresolved. The CDR3 runs to 13 residues. Germline loops: CDR1 MGHRA, CDR2 YSYEKL. The CDR3 loop reads CASSQVSVEGCTF. CDR3 DNA: TGCGCCAGCAGCCAAGTTAGCGTAGAAGGCTGCACCTTC.

J is TRBJ1-2 and V is TRBV28, with a possible D match to TRBD1 (6 bases). The germline CDR1 and CDR2 sequences are MDHEN and SYDVKM. Trimming took off 3 bases at V and 6 bases at J, with 11 bases between the two ends. This CDR3 spans 13 amino acids. CDR3 coding DNA: TGTGCCAGCAGTTTGGACAGCCTGGATGGCTACACCTTC. Protein sequence: CASSLDSLDGYTF.

Comment on this clonotype: A much larger clone lies one base from this, so it may be a read error. CDR3 nucleotide sequence: TGCGGCAGCAGCCAAGGGCCAGGACCAAATTCACCCCTCCACTTT. This translates into CGSSQGPGPNSPLHF. V usage is TRBV4-3 and J usage is TRBJ1-6; D unclear. Germline CDR1 reads LGHNA; CDR2 reads YSLEER. The CDR3 loop spans 15 amino acids.

Remarks on this clonotype: Compared with germline, one end of the junction differs, possibly owing to a read error. The chain has TRBV6-2 or TRBV6-3 and TRBJ2-7, with D perhaps being TRBD1 or TRBD2 (5 bases each). CDR1 is MNHEY, CDR2 SVGEGT, per germline. There are 12 residues in the CDR3. CDR3 residues: CVSSYGAYEQYF. Here the CDR3 DNA reads TGTGTCAGCAGTTACGGGGCCTATGAGCAGTACTTC.

Concerning this clonotype itself: A much larger clone is a single base away; this may be a read error. The chain recombines TRBV12-3 or TRBV12-4 with TRBJ2-3, with TRBD2 matching over 11 bases. This CDR3 is built from 15 residues. The J segment lost 8 bases and the V segment lost 6 bases, leaving 10 bases of the junction unmatched. The DNA for the CDR3 is TGTGCCAGCAGCCCTCTAGCGGGAGGTGCAGGTACGCAGTATTTT. Protein: CASSPLAGGAGTQYF.

In regard to this clonotype: One base away lies a much larger clone, so this may be a sequencing read error. The V and J genes are TRBV5-6 and TRBJ1-4; TRBD1 matches 10 bases. The CDR3 runs 16 residues. Germline V gene lookup returns CDR1 SGHDT and CDR2 YYEEEE. In nucleotides, the CDR3 is TGTGCCAGCAACTTGTTTTGGGGACAGGGGAATGAAAAACTGTTTTTT. Translating it yields CASNLFWGQGNEKLFF.

Remarks on this clonotype: A much larger clone is a single base away; this may be a read error. The CDR3: CASSQDYTFSEAFF. CDR3 DNA: TGCGCCAGCAGCCAAGATTACACGTTCAGTGAAGCTTTCTTT. The chain joins TRBV4-1 to TRBJ1-1; D uncertain. This CDR3 comprises 14 residues. Trimming removed 0 bases from V and 7 bases from J, with 12 bases in between. Per the germline V gene, CDR1 is MGHRA and CDR2 is YSYEKL.

This clonotype was seen more than once but under ten times. A much larger clonotype is one base distant, so this may be a read error. V and J are TRBV7-8 and TRBJ2-3; D is uncertain. Germline lookup yields CDR1 SGHVS and CDR2 FQNEAQ. The CDR3 is 14 amino acids. V was clipped by 5 bases and J by 6 bases, with 15 bases between them. The CDR3 sequence: CASSPRWVMDTQYF. The CDR3 bases are TGTGCCAGCAGCCCAAGATGGGTTATGGATACGCAGTATTTT.

This clonotype was seen a handful of times. The V and J genes are TRBV6-1 and TRBJ1-5; the match to TRBD1 covers 9 bases. CDR1 and CDR2 (germline): MNHNS, SASEGT. The CDR3 contains 16 residues. Trimming removed 4 bases from V and 6 bases from J; junction bases left unmatched: 10. Written as DNA, the CDR3 is TGTGCCAGCAGTGCCACTACAGGGGGCGCCTTTCAGCCCCAGCATTTT. Amino acids: CASSATTGGAFQPQHF.